The entry below gives a single T cell receptor (beta chain) sequence along with its context. Its antigen target is currently unknown. The record has no base qualities; no much larger clone is one base away. This sample is drawn from a study of CD8 T cells in Susac syndrome (dated by TCRdb to between 2019 and 2020). Background on the whole study: Whether CD8+ T cell activation and differentiation in Susac syndrome was antigen driven was tested using repertoire sequencing.

RNA was extracted using the RNeasy kit, and roughly 0.5 to 1 ug of the RNA was reverse transcribed with random hexamers. The immunoSEQ multiplex PCR assay, which covers 54 Vbeta and 13 Jbeta segments, was used to amplify TCR beta CDR3 regions. PCR amplification bias was corrected using a synthetic template baseline for primer optimization and computational correction. On the authors' methods: Reads were annotated to V, D and J genes according to IMGT and were analyzed with immunoSEQ Analyzer, with only productive sequences retained. Clonality was calculated as one minus the Shannon entropy normalized by log2 of the number of productive unique sequences. For each patient and control, public and private clones were evaluated among the 100 most prevalent clones. A clone was defined as Susac-specific if it was absent from the healthy and MS cohorts, from over a thousand published viral clones and from other ImmuneACCESS disease sequences. In-frame beta chains were kept once TCRdb had trimmed the public reads at Q25 with fastp and called clones with MiXCR. Rows with a matching CDR3 protein are joined into one entry that keeps the most common DNA and genes. The V and J calls shown here were made by TCRdb, not taken from the authors' results. Present in this sample are roughly 200,000 distinct CDR3 sequences, over 85% of which were seen just once. Around 0.1% of the sample lies in the top ten.

The V end loses 0 bases and the J end loses 5 bases, and a stretch of 16 bases separates them. The CDR3 holds 16 amino acids from the cysteine to the phenylalanine. Of the read, only the CDR3 DNA is kept; its 48 bases are in frame from base 1. In the germline V gene, CDR1 corresponds to SGDLS and CDR2 to YYNGEE. General conclusions and limits of the study: The number of individuals in the TCR sequencing and HLA analysis was recognized as being relatively small.

Peripheral blood CD8+ and CD4+ T cells from healthy donors, Susac syndrome patients and multiple sclerosis patients were profiled using high-throughput TCR beta sequencing. The healthy donors served as controls matched for age and sex. Bulk CD8+ and CD4+ T cells were purified by magnetic negative isolation, whereas CD8+ TEMRA cells were enriched by FACS. Blood was collected in EDTA tubes and processed within 24 hours, with PBMCs isolated through density gradient centrifugation. PBMCs destined for TCR sequencing were cryopreserved in liquid nitrogen and later thawed in a 37 °C water bath. The sorted or isolated CD4+, CD8+ and CD8+ TEMRA cells had a purity of 90% or higher.

Sequenced: CD4+ T cells from PBMCs. The TCR was taken from a human donor in good health. Recombination connected TRBV9 to TRBJ2-3; TRBD2 is a weak D gene call, 5 bases matching. The CDR3 has the sequence CASSVVSRAQRDTQYF. The nucleotides read TGTGCCAGCAGCGTAGTCTCGCGGGCTCAAAGAGATACGCAGTATTTT.